This T cell receptor beta chain was found in a study of T cell repertoires in cytomegalovirus infection. At the level of the study: Through public TCR beta signatures, both CMV infection and matching HLA type were indicated.

Each CDR3 protein gets one entry after TCRdb re-called the reads with MiXCR. The sample includes 250,000 to 300,000 distinct CDR3 sequences, roughly 24% of them seen just once. The CDR3 length is 15 residues. The germline V gene encodes CDR1 SGHTA and CDR2 FQGNSA. The V end lost 5 bases, the J end lost 4 bases, and 17 bases lay between the germline ends. General study results and limits: Cumulative frequency of public TCR beta families picked out carriers of CMV plus the relevant HLA. HLA-C-restricted CMV-specific TCR beta clonotypes were dominant in the ex vivo response.

In its sample, this clonotype was seen many times. The antigen is undetermined. V gene TRBV7-2 combines with J gene TRBJ1-1; D gene unclear. The TCR originated in a human donor in good health (CMV status not recorded). Some clones in this sample may be carry-over from other donors' samples. The sample comprised PBMCs. The CDR3 sequence is CASSPRGGFGTEAFF. The CDR3 DNA is TGTGCCAGCAGCCCCCGGGGAGGGTTTGGCACTGAAGCTTTCTTT.